One sample yielded the 15 T cell receptor beta chains listed below, sequenced in a study of T-cell reconstitution after alpha-beta-depleted transplantation in children. Preparing the TCRbeta library involved the use of unique molecular identifiers. Using its own MiXCR run on the PCR reads, TCRdb lists one record per CDR3 protein. The sample lists some 340,000 distinct CDR3 sequences; approximately 10% were seen once. Sample: PBMCs from the stem cell graft donor, taken from the stem cell graft. Receptor source: a human donor who donated a stem cell graft to a child with acute lymphoblastic leukemia.

This chain uses TRBV29-1 with TRBJ1-2, with D possibly being TRBD1 (6 bases). Germline V lookup: CDR1 SQVTM, CDR2 ANQGSEA. V lost 7 bases and J lost 4, with 13 bases in between. This CDR3 comprises 12 residues. The CDR3 DNA is TGCAGCGATCACAGGGCTGGCTATGGCTACACCTTC. Protein: CSDHRAGYGYTF.

The V gene is TRBV7-6, the J gene TRBJ2-2; 11 bases fit TRBD2. The CDR3 is 18 residues long. CDR1 and CDR2 from the germline V gene are SGHVS and FNYEAQ. J lost 5 bases, V lost 0 bases, and 8 bases had no gene match. The CDR3 sequence: CASSLARLLAGVTGELFF. The CDR3 nucleotides are TGTGCCAGCAGCTTAGCGAGGCTACTAGCGGGAGTAACCGGGGAGCTGTTTTTT. Full variable domain (missing parts from reference TRBV7-6 and TRBJ2-2): GAGVSQSPRYKVTKRGQDVALRCDPISGHVSLYWYRQALGQGPEFLTYFNYEAQQDKSGLPNDRFSAERPEGSISTLTIQRTEQRDSAMYRCASSLARLLAGVTGELFFGEGSRLTVL.

The CDR3 spells CASSVMGRAEQFF. CDR3 bases: TGTGCCAGCAGCGTAATGGGACGAGCTGAGCAGTTCTTC. The chain employs TRBV9 and TRBJ2-1; D is perhaps TRBD1 or TRBD2 (5 bases each). Per the germline V gene, CDR1 is SGDLS and CDR2 is YYNGEE. The CDR3 contains 13 residues. Trimming removed 1 base at V and 9 bases at J, with 11 bases between.

A few counts support this clonotype. The chain is built from TRBV20-1 and TRBJ2-5; 9 bases agree with TRBD2. Germline assignment: CDR1 DFQATT and CDR2 SNEGSKA (reference sequence). The V segment lost 0 bases and the J segment 0 bases; nucleotides outside the gene matches: 5. This CDR3 contains 16 residues. This CDR3 is CSARDSGGLYQETQYF. The CDR3 DNA is TGCAGTGCTAGAGATAGCGGGGGCCTGTACCAAGAGACCCAGTACTTC.

The chain couples TRBV7-8 to TRBJ2-7; TRBD2 aligns across 11 bases. The CDR3 has 16 residues. Trimming at V came to 2 bases and at J to 4 bases, leaving 7 bases not matched to a gene. The germline gives CDR1 SGHVS, CDR2 FQNEAQ. DNA of the CDR3: TGTGCCAGCAGCTTATATCCTAGCGGGGGGAGTTACGAGCAGTACTTC. Translating it yields CASSLYPSGGSYEQYF. The full variable domain, completed using reference TRBV7-8 and TRBJ2-7, is GAGVSQSPRYKVAKRGQDVALRCDPISGHVSLFWYQQALGQGPEFLTYFQNEAQLDKSGLPSDRFFAERPEGSVSTLKIQRTQQEDSAVYLCASSLYPSGGSYEQYFGPGTRLTVT.

This chain joins TRBV27 and TRBJ2-1, with D unresolved. The germline V and J ends were trimmed by 0 bases and 8 bases, with 5 bases remaining between them. The CDR3 is made up of 12 amino acids. CDR1 is MNHEY, CDR2 SMNVEV, per germline (reference sequence). In nucleotides, the CDR3 is TGTGCCAGCAGTTTATCTTGGCATGAGCAGTTCTTC. Protein sequence: CASSLSWHEQFF.

This clonotype has just a few counts. The rearrangement joins TRBV27 to TRBJ2-1; no clear D gene. This CDR3 has 13 amino acids. Trimming shortened V by 8 bases and J by 3 bases, and 11 bases separated the two germline ends. CDR1 MNHEY and CDR2 SMNVEV come from the germline V gene (reference sequence). The CDR3 sequence is CASRSRVYNEQFF. CDR3 bases: TGTGCCAGCCGCTCAAGGGTCTACAATGAGCAGTTCTTC.

This clonotype showed up just a few times. The chain employs TRBV20-1 and TRBJ1-2, with D unclear. Germline-derived CDR1 and CDR2 are DFQATT and SNEGSKA (reference sequence). V gave up 2 bases and J gave up 4 bases, with 11 bases separating them. The CDR3 is made up of 13 amino acids. This CDR3 is CSARQESTYGYTF. In DNA, the CDR3 is TGCAGTGCTAGACAAGAGTCAACCTATGGCTACACCTTC.

This clonotype appeared a few times. This sequence joins TRBV7-2 and TRBJ2-1, with TRBD2 matching 10 bases. Germline V gene sequence: CDR1 SGHTA, CDR2 FQGNSA. V shed 5 bases and J 7 bases; nucleotides not matched to a gene: 11. The CDR3 sequence is 16 residues long. Here the CDR3 reads CASSPPSGSFGNEQFF. In DNA form, the CDR3 reads TGTGCCAGCAGCCCCCCTAGCGGGAGTTTTGGAAATGAGCAGTTCTTC.

In this sample, this clonotype turned up a few times. The chain joins TRBV20-1 to TRBJ2-1, with 9 bases identical to TRBD2. The V gene's germline CDR1 is DFQATT and CDR2 SNEGSKA (reference sequence). This CDR3 is 15 amino acids long. V shed 2 bases and J 6 bases; nucleotides not matched to a gene: 8. CDR3 bases: TGCAGTGCTAGACCCGCCAGCGGGAGGAGCAATGAGCAGTTCTTC. Protein: CSARPASGRSNEQFF.

The V and J genes are TRBV5-1 and TRBJ2-7; weak D call: TRBD2 (5 bases). This CDR3 region has 11 residues. Germline assignment: CDR1 SGHRS and CDR2 YFSETQ. The ends were cut back, 7 bases at V and 3 bases at J, with 8 bases in the middle. In DNA form, the CDR3 reads TGCGCCAGCGGAGAGGGCTACGAGCAGTACTTC. It codes for CASGEGYEQYF.

This clonotype came up a few times. The chain uses TRBV5-1 and TRBJ1-2; 9 bases agree with TRBD1. The germline V gene encodes CDR1 SGHRS and CDR2 YFSETQ. J gave up 6 bases and V 0 bases, and 3 bases lay outside the gene matches. The CDR3 contains 14 residues. The CDR3 here is CASSLDRGLDGYTF. The CDR3 region has the DNA TGCGCCAGCAGCTTGGACAGGGGGCTTGATGGCTACACCTTC.

This clonotype has at least ten counts. The chain combines TRBV10-3 with TRBJ1-5; tentatively, D is TRBD1 (6 bases). Germline V gene data show CDR1 as ENHRY and CDR2 as SYGVKD. CDR3 length equals 15 residues. Between the trimmed V and J ends, which lost 3 bases and 7 bases, there was a span of 16 bases. The CDR3 DNA reads as TGTGCCATCAGTGATTCAGGGAGGGGGGTGCAGCCCCAGCATTTT. Protein: CAISDSGRGVQPQHF.

This CDR3 reads CSVGRAGNEKLFF. The CDR3 DNA sequence: TGCAGCGTTGGGAGGGCGGGGAATGAAAAACTGTTTTTT. This sequence joins TRBV29-1 and TRBJ1-4, with D uncertain. The V end was cut by 4 bases, the J end by 5 bases, with 11 bases between. The CDR3 has 13 residues. Per the germline V gene, CDR1 is SQVTM and CDR2 is ANQGSEA.

This clonotype appeared a few times. The chain carries TRBV7-2 and TRBJ2-1; 8 bases map to TRBD2. The CDR3 is 20 amino acids. The V segment lost 0 bases and the J segment 0 bases; nucleotides outside the gene matches: 13. From germline, CDR1 is SGHTA and CDR2 FQGNSA. CDR3 bases: TGTGCCAGCAGCTTAGCAAAAACTAGCGGCCCTCCGAGCTCCTACAATGAGCAGTTCTTC. Its protein product is CASSLAKTSGPPSSYNEQFF.